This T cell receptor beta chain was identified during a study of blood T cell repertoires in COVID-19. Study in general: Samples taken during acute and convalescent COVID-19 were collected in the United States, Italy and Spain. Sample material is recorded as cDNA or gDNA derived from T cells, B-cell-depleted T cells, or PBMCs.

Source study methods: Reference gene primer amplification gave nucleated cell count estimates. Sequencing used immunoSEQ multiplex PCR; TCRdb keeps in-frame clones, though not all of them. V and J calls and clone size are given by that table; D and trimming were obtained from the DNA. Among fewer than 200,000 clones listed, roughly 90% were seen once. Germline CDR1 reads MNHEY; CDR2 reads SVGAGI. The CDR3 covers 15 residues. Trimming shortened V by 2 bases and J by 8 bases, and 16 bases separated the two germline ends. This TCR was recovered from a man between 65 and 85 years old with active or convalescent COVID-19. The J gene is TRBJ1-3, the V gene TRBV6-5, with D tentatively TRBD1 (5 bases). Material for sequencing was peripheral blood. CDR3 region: CASSYQGLGLDTIYF. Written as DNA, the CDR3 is TGTGCCAGCAGTTACCAGGGATTGGGGCTGGACACCATATATTTT.